Detailed here is one T cell receptor beta chain. Its antigen remains unknown. Germline loops: CDR1 SGHRS, CDR2 YFSETQ. The CDR3 is 16 amino acids. V was clipped by 4 bases and J by 4 bases, with 17 bases between them. This PCR relied on a set of 60 Vbeta primers and 13 Jbeta primers. Sequencing used immunoSEQ multiplex PCR; TCRdb keeps in-frame clones, though not all of them. The top ten hold 6.3% of the sample, which has some 200,000 clones, roughly 76% seen once. This specimen belongs to a study of cytomegalovirus exposure and HLA in healthy donors. Study-wide results and caveats: The authors reported that TCR beta sequences could predict HLA-A and HLA-B alleles. These predictions were accurate for most subjects in the first cohort. A later analysis linked a missense DCLRE1C variant to TCR beta V- and J-gene trimming.

The chain links TRBV5-1 to TRBJ1-4, with a possible D match to TRBD1 (5 bases). The sequenced material came from PBMCs. This TCR was sampled from a man aged 35 to 55 in good health and CMV-seropositive. CDR3 DNA: TGCGCCAGCAGCGGAACCGGGACTGTTATTAATGAAAAACTGTTTTTT. Its translation is CASSGTGTVINEKLFF.